The 23 T cell receptor beta chains reported below all come from one sample, sequenced in a study of post-analysis software for immune sequencing data (dated by TCRdb to the mid-2010s). On the study overall, not on this receptor specifically: Significantly higher frequencies in patients than in controls were found for about five TRBV segments, including TRBV5-6, TRBV5-1 and TRBV20-1.

These receptors' antigens are unknown. The library came from PCR. For sequencing, an Illumina HiSeq 2500 was employed. Unique molecular identifiers were incorporated into TCR beta cDNA libraries to reduce PCR and sequencing biases. Clones were called with MiXCR by TCRdb after fastp trimmed the public reads at Q25, and only in-frame beta chains were retained. Rows are unified per CDR3 protein, each entry keeping the most common DNA and genes. Within this sample are 350,000 to 450,000 distinct CDR3 sequences, with less than 40% of them counted one time only. The ten largest clones take up about an eighth of the sample. The material sequenced was blood. The receptors were sampled from a girl between 5 and 17 years old with multiple sclerosis.

CDR3: CATGPGTGLNYEQYF. CDR3 DNA: TGTGCCACCGGCCCCGGGACAGGTCTAAACTACGAGCAGTACTTC. The rearrangement uses TRBV15 and TRBJ2-7; 8 positions agree with TRBD1. The V gene's germline CDR1 is LNHNV and CDR2 YYDKDF (reference sequence). J gave up 3 bases and V 8 bases, and 12 bases lay outside the gene matches. CDR3 length: 15 residues.

This clonotype was found many times. This chain uses TRBV29-1 with TRBJ2-5; no clear D. Germline CDR1 and CDR2: SQVTM and ANQGSEA. V lost 7 bases, J lost 5 bases, and 14 bases lay in between. CDR3 size: 12 residues. The CDR3 region has the DNA TGCAGCGCCCTAGGCTTCCAGGAGACCCAGTACTTC. It is translated as CSALGFQETQYF.

This clonotype occurred many times. The chain joins TRBV29-1 to TRBJ2-5, with no clear D. Trimming removed 4 bases from V and 8 bases from J, with 17 bases in between. Germline V lookup: CDR1 SQVTM, CDR2 ANQGSEA. CDR3 length: 13 amino acids. Written as DNA, the CDR3 is TGCAGCGTTGGAAGACGGACCACGGATACCCAGTACTTC. It yields the protein CSVGRRTTDTQYF.

The genes are TRBV27 and TRBJ2-3; 9 bases fit TRBD2. Trimming cost V 4 bases and J 1 base; bases outside gene matches: 9. This CDR3 contains 17 residues. Germline V gene data show CDR1 as MNHEY and CDR2 as SMNVEV (reference sequence). The CDR3 protein is CASSSAGGFEGTDTQYF. CDR3 bases: TGTGCCAGCAGTTCGGCGGGGGGGTTCGAGGGCACAGATACGCAGTATTTT.

The J gene is TRBJ1-4, the V gene TRBV5-6; D not resolved. V was clipped by 4 bases and J by 2 bases, with 9 bases between them. This CDR3 is 14 amino acids long. Germline CDR1 SGHDT, CDR2 YYEEEE. CDR3 nucleotides: TGTGCCAGCAGCCCCTCGGGGACTAATGAAAAACTGTTTTTT. As protein: CASSPSGTNEKLFF.

A few counts support this clonotype. The rearrangement joins TRBV7-2 to TRBJ2-3, with D tentatively TRBD2 (7 bases). Trimming cost V 6 bases and J 8 bases, with 18 bases left between them. This CDR3 is built from 14 residues. Per the germline V gene, CDR1 is SGHTA and CDR2 is FQGNSA. CDR3 sequence reads: CASSPRGGRGTQYF. Written as DNA, the CDR3 is TGTGCCAGCAGTCCGAGGGGGGGACGAGGTACGCAGTATTTT.

The chain joins TRBV2 to TRBJ2-3; possible D gene TRBD1, 5 bases. The CDR3 contains 16 residues. The germline V and J ends were trimmed by 3 bases and 2 bases, with 15 bases remaining between them. The germline CDR1 and CDR2 sequences are SNHLY and FYNNEI. CDR3 sequence reads: CASSDLTQGTTDTQYF. The CDR3 DNA sequence: TGTGCCAGCAGTGACCTAACCCAGGGAACCACAGATACGCAGTATTTT. Variable domain in full (rest from reference TRBV2 and TRBJ2-3): EPEVTQTPSHQVTQMGQEVILRCVPISNHLYFYWYRQILGQKVEFLVSFYNNEISEKSEIFDDQFSVERPDGSNFTLKIRSTKLEDSAMYFCASSDLTQGTTDTQYFGPGTRLTVL.

The sample holds a few counts of this clonotype. The chain combines TRBV6-6 with TRBJ2-5; 9 bases fit TRBD2. The germline V gene has CDR1 MNHNY and CDR2 SVGAGI (reference sequence). CDR3 length: 15 residues. Trimming cost V 0 bases and J 2 bases; bases outside gene matches: 1. The CDR3 DNA reads TGTGCCAGCAGTTACTCGGCGGGGGGGCAAGAGACCCAGTACTTC. Its protein is CASSYSAGGQETQYF.

This clonotype showed up just a few times. The J gene is TRBJ2-7, the V gene TRBV5-6; TRBD1 matches 8 bases. V was pared by 4 bases and J by 3 bases, with 6 bases of the junction left unmatched. Per germline, CDR1 SGHDT and CDR2 YYEEEE. The CDR3 is made up of 14 amino acids. This chain's CDR3 is CASSLTGEVYEQYF. The CDR3, as DNA: TGTGCCAGCAGCCTGACAGGGGAAGTCTACGAGCAGTACTTC.

This clonotype was observed once. The chain employs TRBV7-2 and TRBJ2-7; D may correspond to TRBD1 or TRBD2 (7 bases each). The DNA end is more similar to TRBJ2-5, so the J call may be wrong. The CDR3 covers 14 residues. CDR1 and CDR2 from the germline V gene are SGHTA and FQGNSA. This chain's CDR3 is CASSFQGGSETQYF. The CDR3 DNA is TGTGCCAGCAGCTTCCAGGGGGGGTCGGAGACCCAGTACTTC.

V gene TRBV7-9 combines with J gene TRBJ2-1; TRBD1 matches at 10 bases. Germline V gene data show CDR1 as SEHNR and CDR2 as FQNEAQ (reference sequence). V gave up 5 bases and J gave up 5 bases; unmatched junction bases: 6. The CDR3 has 15 residues. The CDR3 DNA follows: TGTGCCAGCAGCGCGGCCGGGACAGGGGACAATGAGCAGTTCTTC. The encoded protein is CASSAAGTGDNEQFF.

This clonotype was counted only a few times. The gene calls are TRBV29-1 and TRBJ2-7; tentative D call: TRBD2 (6 bases). CDR3 length equals 12 residues. Trimming removed 6 bases from V and 3 bases from J, with 12 bases in between. Germline assignment: CDR1 SQVTM and CDR2 ANQGSEA. The CDR3: CSVIWGGYEQYF. Here the CDR3 DNA reads TGCAGCGTGATATGGGGAGGCTACGAGCAGTACTTC.

This clonotype was recorded a few times. The chain employs TRBV9 and TRBJ1-2; D is perhaps TRBD1 (6 bases). The germline gives CDR1 SGDLS, CDR2 YYNGEE. The V and J ends lost 4 bases and 8 bases respectively, with 24 bases between them. The CDR3 sequence is 16 residues long. As DNA, the CDR3 is TGTGCCAGCAGCTTAGGGGCTTTACAGGGCCCGGGGGGCTACACCTTC. Protein sequence: CASSLGALQGPGGYTF.

Details on this clonotype: A single base separates this from a much larger clone, so it may be a read error. This chain connects TRBV12-3 or TRBV12-4 to TRBJ2-3; weak D call: TRBD2 (5 bases). CDR3 length: 16 amino acids. Here the CDR3 DNA reads TGTGCCAGCAGTTTTATGGGAACTAGTCTGGGAGATGCGCAGTATTTT. Translation: CASSFMGTSLGDAQYF.

This clonotype was detected only a few times. V gene TRBV6-6 combines with J gene TRBJ1-1; a weak D match, TRBD1 (5 bases). Germline V gene data show CDR1 as MNHNY and CDR2 as SVGAGI (reference sequence). CDR3 length equals 13 residues. V was shortened by 3 bases and J by 5 bases, with 10 bases between the two germline ends. CDR3 coding DNA: TGTGCCAGCAGTTATTTAAGGGGAACTGAAGCTTTCTTT. This gives the protein CASSYLRGTEAFF.

Of note for this clonotype: A much larger clone differs from this one at a single base, so this may be a read error. The genes are TRBV29-1 and TRBJ2-1, with D possibly TRBD2 on 5 matching bases. Germline CDR1 SQVTM, CDR2 ANQGSEA. This CDR3 spans 14 amino acids. V shed 0 bases and J shed 6 bases, with 12 bases lying between them. In nucleotides, the CDR3 is TGCAGCGTTGAAGATTCGTCCGAGGGCAATGAGCAGTTCTTC. Translated: CSVEDSSEGNEQFF.

The chain has TRBV6-5 and TRBJ1-4, with D tentatively TRBD1 (5 bases). Between the trimmed V and J ends, which lost 2 bases and 7 bases, there was a span of 14 bases. The V gene's germline CDR1 is MNHEY and CDR2 SVGAGI. The CDR3 sequence is 15 residues long. CDR3 nucleotides: TGTGCCAGCAGTTACCTGGGCAGGGCGGGTGAAAAACTGTTTTTT. Its protein is CASSYLGRAGEKLFF.

This clonotype came up a few times. The CDR3 nucleotides are TGCGCCAGCAGCACGGGACGGCTAAATGAAAAACTGTTTTTT. This gives the protein CASSTGRLNEKLFF. The chain is built from TRBV5-1 and TRBJ1-4; tentative D call: TRBD1 (5 bases). Germline loops: CDR1 SGHRS, CDR2 YFSETQ. V was clipped by 4 bases and J by 5 bases, with 12 bases between them. The CDR3 consists of 14 residues.

This clonotype came up a few times. This chain connects TRBV7-8 to TRBJ1-2, with D hard to call. V dropped 5 bases and J dropped 3 bases, with 16 bases sitting between them. Germline V CDR1 and CDR2: SGHVS, FQNEAQ. This CDR3 is built from 15 residues. The CDR3 bases are TGTGCCAGCAGCCCATCCGGGCAACGGGACTATGGCTACACCTTC. This gives the protein CASSPSGQRDYGYTF. Combining the CDR3 with reference TRBV7-8 and TRBJ1-2 gives the whole variable domain GAGVSQSPRYKVAKRGQDVALRCDPISGHVSLFWYQQALGQGPEFLTYFQNEAQLDKSGLPSDRFFAERPEGSVSTLKIQRTQQEDSAVYLCASSPSGQRDYGYTFGSGTRLTVV.

The chain has TRBV7-9 and TRBJ2-3; 7 nucleotides match TRBD1. Trimming cost V 5 bases and J 4 bases; bases outside gene matches: 6. The CDR3 extends over 14 amino acids. The V gene's germline CDR1 is SEHNR and CDR2 FQNEAQ (reference sequence). CDR3 in DNA: TGTGCCAGCAGCCCGCCCACAGGGGCAGATACGCAGTATTTT. Its translation is CASSPPTGADTQYF.

This clonotype occurred many times. V usage is TRBV18 and J usage is TRBJ2-6, with 7 bases identical to TRBD1. CDR3 length: 16 residues. The germline CDR1 and CDR2 sequences are KGHSH and LQKENI. Trimming at V came to 4 bases and at J to 0 bases, leaving 3 bases not matched to a gene. The CDR3 loop is CASSRDSPSGANVLTF. CDR3 nucleotide sequence: TGTGCCAGCTCACGGGACAGCCCCTCTGGGGCCAACGTCCTGACTTTC.

This clonotype was seen at least ten times. J is TRBJ2-1 and V is TRBV5-1, with 12 bases matching TRBD2. Trimming at V came to 3 bases and at J to 1 base, leaving 2 bases not matched to a gene. CDR1 and CDR2 from the germline V gene are SGHRS and YFSETQ. This CDR3 has 16 amino acids. The CDR3 reads CASSSSGGASYNEQFF. As DNA, the CDR3 is TGCGCCAGCAGCTCTAGCGGGGGGGCATCCTACAATGAGCAGTTCTTC.

This clonotype has only a few counts. The chain carries TRBV10-3 and TRBJ2-1; TRBD1 matches at 10 bases. V lost 0 bases and J lost 2; bases outside the gene matches: 4. The CDR3 totals 17 residues. Germline V gene sequence: CDR1 ENHRY, CDR2 SYGVKD. In nucleotides, the CDR3 is TGTGCCATCAGTGAGTCTTTGGGACAGGGGCCCTACAATGAGCAGTTCTTC. This encodes CAISESLGQGPYNEQFF.